The next 18 T cell receptor beta chains were all read from a single sample in a study of blood T cell repertoires in COVID-19. The data were produced by immunoSEQ multiplex PCR, yet TCRdb's version contains in-frame clones alone and is incomplete. There are about 280,000 clones in the sample; about 88% occur only once, and roughly 2% lies in the top ten. Sequencing was done on a sample of PBMCs or T cells enriched from blood (not recorded which). The receptors were gathered from a woman aged 55-69 years in a cohort exposed to, infected with or recovered from COVID-19 (not recorded which).

The rearrangement links TRBV5-1 to TRBJ2-1; no reliable D call. The germline gives CDR1 SGHRS, CDR2 YFSETQ. The CDR3 consists of 15 residues. V was trimmed by 2 bases and J by 4 bases, leaving 13 bases between them. CDR3: CASSLRVGSYNEQFF. CDR3 nucleotides: TGCGCCAGCAGCTTACGAGTCGGGTCGTACAATGAGCAGTTCTTC.

This chain connects TRBV7-9 to TRBJ2-7; D gene unclear. V gave up 3 bases and J gave up 2 bases, with 8 bases separating them. Germline V CDR1 and CDR2: SEHNR, FQNEAQ (reference sequence). There are 13 residues in the CDR3. CDR3 sequence: CASSFPGTYEQYF. The CDR3 bases are TGTGCCAGCAGCTTCCCAGGAACCTACGAGCAGTACTTC.

The rearrangement links TRBV27 to TRBJ2-1; 7 bases map to TRBD1. The CDR3 covers 16 residues. Germline values: CDR1 MNHEY, CDR2 SMNVEV (reference sequence). J was trimmed by 2 bases and V by 6 bases; bases with no gene match: 10. The CDR3 region has the DNA TGTGCCAGCAGGTCCTCTCGGACAGGAGCCTACAATGAGCAGTTCTTC. The encoded protein is CASRSSRTGAYNEQFF.

The V call is TRBV19, the J call TRBJ2-1; 8 bases are a match to TRBD1. The CDR3 consists of 16 residues. The junction had 5 bases not matched to a gene; V was cut back by 1 base and J by 3 bases. Germline V gene lookup returns CDR1 LNHDA and CDR2 SQIVND (reference sequence). CDR3 sequence reads: CASSIAGGAYYNEQFF. The CDR3 nucleotides are TGTGCCAGTAGTATAGCAGGGGGCGCGTACTACAATGAGCAGTTCTTC.

The CDR3 spells CASSETPGYTEAFF. The CDR3 nucleotides read TGTGCCAGCAGCGAAACCCCAGGGTATACTGAAGCTTTCTTT. The J gene is TRBJ1-1, the V gene TRBV7-3; D possibly corresponds to TRBD1 (5 bases). The CDR3 covers 14 residues. CDR1 and CDR2 (germline): SGHTA, FQGTGA. Trimming stripped 5 bases from V and 5 bases from J, with 15 bases between.

V and J are TRBV7-2 and TRBJ2-1; 12 bases line up with TRBD2. V was pared by 4 bases and J by 4 bases, with 5 bases of the junction left unmatched. The CDR3 loop spans 16 amino acids. Germline V CDR1 and CDR2: SGHTA, FQGNSA. CDR3: CASSSRTSGTYNEQFF. CDR3 coding DNA: TGTGCCAGCAGCTCCAGGACTAGCGGGACATACAATGAGCAGTTCTTC.

The J gene is TRBJ2-1, the V gene TRBV28, with TRBD2 matching over 8 bases. Trimming at V came to 9 bases and at J to 0 bases, leaving 7 bases not matched to a gene. Germline values: CDR1 MDHEN, CDR2 SYDVKM. The CDR3 runs 15 residues. CDR3: CARRREALSYNEQFF. The CDR3 DNA reads TGTGCCAGGAGGCGGGAGGCCCTCTCCTACAATGAGCAGTTCTTC.

The chain employs TRBV11-2 and TRBJ2-3; 8 bases are shared with TRBD1. The CDR3 runs 18 residues. Germline CDR1 and CDR2: SGHAT and FQNNGV. Trimming cost V 1 base and J 1 base; bases outside gene matches: 10. Here the CDR3 reads CASSLVSLGTGGTDTQYF. CDR3 DNA: TGTGCCAGCAGCTTAGTTTCCCTCGGGACAGGTGGCACAGATACGCAGTATTTT.

This chain joins TRBV20-1 and TRBJ2-1; D is undetermined. Germline lookup yields CDR1 DFQATT and CDR2 SNEGSKA (reference sequence). The CDR3 runs to 11 residues. V lost 2 bases, J lost 9 bases, and 8 bases lay in between. CDR3 DNA sequence: TGCAGTGCTAGAACAGATTTTGAGCAGTTCTTC. Protein product: CSARTDFEQFF.

This clone has a handful of counts. The chain employs TRBV18 and TRBJ1-1; maybe TRBD1 (5 bases). CDR1 is KGHSH, CDR2 LQKENI, per germline. Trimming shortened V by 5 bases and J by 5 bases, and 18 bases separated the two germline ends. The CDR3 sequence is 15 residues long. The CDR3 sequence: CASSVMGGVRTEAFF. Written as DNA, the CDR3 is TGTGCCAGCTCAGTAATGGGGGGGGTAAGAACTGAAGCTTTCTTT.

The V gene is TRBV5-1, the J gene TRBJ2-3, with D perhaps TRBD1 (6 bases). This CDR3 contains 13 residues. Trimming took 5 bases from V and 4 from J, leaving 11 bases between them. The germline V gene encodes CDR1 SGHRS and CDR2 YFSETQ. The CDR3, as DNA: TGCGCCAGCAGGACAGGTGGCTCAGATACGCAGTATTTT. Amino acids: CASRTGGSDTQYF.

This chain connects TRBV28 to TRBJ2-1, with TRBD2 identical over 14 bases. V shed 6 bases and J 6 bases; nucleotides not matched to a gene: 7. CDR1 is MDHEN, CDR2 SYDVKM, per germline. The CDR3 extends over 16 amino acids. CDR3 nucleotides: TGTGCCAGCAGCACCGGGACTAGCGGGAGAGGCAATGAGCAGTTCTTC. Its translation is CASSTGTSGRGNEQFF. Combining the CDR3 with reference TRBV28 and TRBJ2-1 gives the whole variable domain DVKVTQSSRYLVKRTGEKVFLECVQDMDHENMFWYRQDPGLGLRLIYFSYDVKMKEKGDIPEGYSVSREKKERFSLILESASTNQTSMYLCASSTGTSGRGNEQFFGPGTRLTVL.

The chain recombines TRBV9 with TRBJ2-7; 9 nucleotides align to TRBD1. The CDR3 sequence is 15 residues long. Germline lookup yields CDR1 SGDLS and CDR2 YYNGEE. Losses at the gene ends were 4 bases for V and 5 bases for J; bases not matched to a gene: 10. CDR3 amino acids: CASSLGQGSLDEQYF. The CDR3 DNA sequence: TGTGCCAGCAGCTTGGGACAGGGAAGTTTGGACGAGCAGTACTTC.

The chain recombines TRBV18 with TRBJ2-2, with D unclear. V lost 5 bases to trimming and J lost 7 bases, with 11 bases between them. The CDR3 covers 13 residues. Germline assignment: CDR1 KGHSH and CDR2 LQKENI. CDR3 sequence: CASSLLEVGELFF. The CDR3, as DNA: TGTGCCAGCTCATTATTAGAGGTCGGGGAGCTGTTTTTT.

A single count supports this clone. The chain is built from TRBV24-1 and TRBJ2-3, with 11 bases fitting TRBD2. Germline CDR1 and CDR2: KGHDR and SFDVKD. This CDR3 contains 17 residues. Trimming removed 2 bases from V and 5 bases from J; junction bases left unmatched: 8. The CDR3 DNA sequence: TGTGCCACCAGTGATTCCCTAGCGGGAGGAGGGGAAGATACGCAGTATTTT. Translation: CATSDSLAGGGEDTQYF.

V gene TRBV30 combines with J gene TRBJ2-1, with D possibly being TRBD2 (5 bases). This CDR3 is 12 amino acids long. Germline V gene data show CDR1 as GTSNPN and CDR2 as SVGIG (reference sequence). V lost 4 bases and J lost 10, with 14 bases in between. The CDR3 coding sequence is TGTGCCTGGAATTCCTTTACGGGGGAGCAGTTCTTC. It encodes CAWNSFTGEQFF.

CDR3 loop: CATVANNEQFF. For the CDR3, the DNA is TGTGCCACGGTAGCCAACAATGAGCAGTTCTTC. The chain is built from TRBV24-1 and TRBJ2-1; D uncertain. This CDR3 is 11 amino acids long. The ends were cut back, 10 bases at V and 5 bases at J, with 8 bases in the middle. Germline V gene data show CDR1 as KGHDR and CDR2 as SFDVKD.

The chain carries TRBV28 and TRBJ2-5, with D unclear. CDR1 MDHEN and CDR2 SYDVKM come from the germline V gene. This CDR3 region has 14 residues. The V and J ends lost 1 base and 3 bases respectively, with 9 bases between them. The CDR3 reads CASSLYEAEETQYF. The DNA of the CDR3 is TGTGCCAGCAGTTTATACGAGGCGGAAGAGACCCAGTACTTC.